This TCR beta chain was captured by sequencing in a study of cytomegalovirus exposure and HLA in healthy donors. The CDR3 contains 16 residues. J lost 2 bases, V lost 2 bases, and 7 bases had no gene match. Germline assignment: CDR1 MGHRA and CDR2 YSYEKL. Primers: 60 Vbeta forward and 13 Jbeta reverse. The assay was immunoSEQ multiplex PCR, and TCRdb's table has in-frame clones only and misses some. The repertoire shows about 190,000 clones; the top ten hold around 0.95%. The gene calls are TRBV4-1 and TRBJ2-7, with 9 bases fitting TRBD1. This clonotype was obtained from a woman in her 30s in good health and CMV-seropositive. Sequencing was carried out using PBMCs. The CDR3 bases are TGCGCCAGCAGCCAACCAAGACAGGGGGGGGCCTACGAGCAGTACTTC. This encodes CASSQPRQGGAYEQYF.